These T cell receptor beta chains were read from a single sample in a study of shared clonotypes between healthy human individuals. Here immunoSEQ multiplex PCR was the method, and the copy in TCRdb shows in-frame clones only, minus some. Altogether about 180,000 clones are present, 85% to 95% being singletons, with the ten largest covering about 0.07%. The sample taken for sequencing was naive CD4+ T cells sorted from blood. All receptors come from a woman younger than 45 in good health. Each CDR3 is given with its conserved first and last residue. The D gene is left open where the match is weak. Clone size appears in some rows only: once, few, many, or a class for an expanded clone.

d_gene	v_gene	abundance	j_gene	CDR3aa
NA	TRBV19	NA	TRBJ1-5	CASSIGGGGKGNQPQHF
TRBD1	TRBV2	NA	TRBJ2-7	CASISLGTGGSYEQYF
NA	TRBV7-9	NA	TRBJ1-4	CASSFSGGTNEKLFF
TRBD1	TRBV5-1	NA	TRBJ2-2	CASFTGTGSTGELFF
TRBD1	TRBV7-2	NA	TRBJ2-5	CASSPQGVIETQYF
NA	TRBV28	NA	TRBJ2-7	CASIQTERNEQYF
NA	TRBV6-1	NA	TRBJ1-2	CASVAPGTRYGYTF
NA	TRBV20-1	NA	TRBJ2-7	CSALSYVEQYF
NA	TRBV5-1	NA	TRBJ1-3	CASSPGTVSGNTIYF
NA	TRBV9	NA	TRBJ2-7	CASSLGTGLGYEQYF
TRBD2	TRBV18	NA	TRBJ2-1	CASSPETSGRANEQFF
NA	TRBV27	NA	TRBJ2-3	CASKTLRVTDTQYF
NA	TRBV7-3	NA	TRBJ1-6	CASSYRQAKIHF
TRBD1	TRBV18	once	TRBJ1-1	CASSPQPGTGEVSEAFF
TRBD1	TRBV2	NA	TRBJ1-2	CASNRDSLGYTF
TRBD2	TRBV4-1	NA	TRBJ2-1	CASSQASGRDFYNEQFF
NA	TRBV19	NA	TRBJ2-4	CASSKQGVSKNIQYF
TRBD1	TRBV28	once	NA	CASAAGTGPLSPEQYF
NA	TRBV7-2	NA	TRBJ2-3	CASRLGASTDTQYF
NA	TRBV11-2	NA	TRBJ2-1	CASSLDLGYNEQFF
NA	TRBV7-9	NA	NA	CATHDYYEQYF
TRBD1	TRBV5-6	NA	TRBJ1-1	CASSPRGQGNTEAFF
NA	TRBV14	NA	TRBJ1-1	CASSQAASNTEAFF
NA	TRBV6-5	NA	TRBJ1-1	CASSRAGDVAFF
NA	TRBV9	once	TRBJ1-1	CASSVGDPPQYTEAFF
TRBD1	TRBV5-1	NA	TRBJ2-2	CASSLGQGAVTGELFF
NA	TRBV7-2	NA	TRBJ2-7	CASSPVAYEQYF
NA	TRBV7-8	once	TRBJ1-5	CASSSEERRFNQPQHF
NA	TRBV5-1	NA	NA	CASSLDYEQYF
NA	TRBV7-2	NA	TRBJ2-7	CASSSSLYEQYF
NA	TRBV28	once	TRBJ1-4	CASSSTGLNEKLFF
NA	TRBV28	NA	TRBJ1-5	CASTSGQTYGNQPQHF
TRBD1	TRBV28	NA	TRBJ2-4	CASSRTTGETNIQYF
NA	TRBV7-6	NA	TRBJ2-7	CASSLAHGITYEQYF
NA	TRBV2	NA	TRBJ1-5	CASSVLGGLGQPQHF
NA	TRBV5-3	NA	TRBJ2-7	CARRTQYF
TRBD2	TRBV7-9	NA	TRBJ2-3	CASSVGLAGGSTDTQYF
NA	TRBV7-8	NA	TRBJ2-2	CASSLAGNPGELFF
TRBD1	TRBV19	NA	NA	CASSPQTGSGEQYF
TRBD2	TRBV10-3	NA	TRBJ2-2	CAISGGLAGGASGELFF
NA	TRBV27	NA	TRBJ1-2	CASSLRAGYGYTF
NA	TRBV27	NA	TRBJ1-4	CASSFISATNEKLFF
NA	TRBV6-5	NA	TRBJ2-7	CASSYSHFAASYEQYF
NA	TRBV19	once	TRBJ2-5	CASSMAGEETQYF